This TCR beta chain was captured by sequencing in a study of T cell repertoires and HLA-DP antigens. Study details: Donors were two male and one female, aged 18-to-29 to 60-to-69. Study-level points and caveats: Sorted CD137+ clonality was around 0.38 for both alloantigens, versus around 0.037 pre-culture.

Data came from immunoSEQ multiplex PCR; TCRdb stores just in-frame clones and leaves some out. The sample has 90,000 to 130,000 clones; about 92% are singletons. A word on this clone: Its antigen remains unidentified.

This receptor was obtained from a woman between 18 and 30 years old in good health and CMV-seronegative. The sequencing input was CD4+ T cells from PBMCs.

This CDR3 reads CASRTRGTGYNEQFF. For the CDR3, the DNA is TGTGCCAGCAGGACTCGGGGCACTGGATACAATGAGCAGTTCTTC. The V gene is TRBV5-4, the J gene TRBJ2-1; D is perhaps TRBD1 or TRBD2 (5 bases each). The germline V gene encodes CDR1 SGHNT and CDR2 YYREEE (reference sequence). The CDR3 sequence is 15 residues long. V was cut by 5 bases and J by 4 bases, with 16 bases left in between.